This TCR beta chain emerged from a study of T cell responses to AZD1222 COVID-19 vaccine. The overall study: Both about-4-week and about-12-week second-dose recipients were combined.

Germline V gene sequence: CDR1 SGHAT, CDR2 FQNNGV. Trimming pared 0 bases from V and 5 bases from J, leaving 10 bases between. This CDR3 spans 14 amino acids. Profiling relied on immunoSEQ multiplex PCR, and the TCRdb table lists in-frame clones only, not all of them. The data contain some 95,000 clones, 70% to 90% of them seen just once; the ten biggest clones take up 3.7%. Material: peripheral blood, obtained on day 0 of AZD1222 vaccination. This sequence originates from an adult in good health. The chain combines TRBV11-2 with TRBJ1-1; D unresolved. CDR3 region: CASSLDRVGTEAFF. Written as DNA, the CDR3 is TGTGCCAGCAGCTTAGATCGAGTTGGGACTGAAGCTTTCTTT.